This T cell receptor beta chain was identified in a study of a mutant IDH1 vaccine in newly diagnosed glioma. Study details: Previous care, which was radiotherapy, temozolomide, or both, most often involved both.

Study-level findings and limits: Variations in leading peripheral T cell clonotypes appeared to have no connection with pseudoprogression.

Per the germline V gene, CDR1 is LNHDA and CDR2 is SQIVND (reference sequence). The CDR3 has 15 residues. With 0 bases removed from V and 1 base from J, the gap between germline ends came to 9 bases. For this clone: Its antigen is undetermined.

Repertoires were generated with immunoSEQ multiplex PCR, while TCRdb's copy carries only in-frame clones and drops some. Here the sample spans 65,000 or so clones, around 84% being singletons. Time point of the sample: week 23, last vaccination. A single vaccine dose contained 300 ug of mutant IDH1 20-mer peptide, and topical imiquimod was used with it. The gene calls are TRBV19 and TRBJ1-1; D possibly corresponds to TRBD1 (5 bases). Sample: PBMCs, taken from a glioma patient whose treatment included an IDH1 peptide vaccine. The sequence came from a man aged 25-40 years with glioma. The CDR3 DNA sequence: TGTGCCAGTAGTATAGAAGCAGGGCCGAACACTGAAGCTTTCTTT. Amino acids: CASSIEAGPNTEAFF.